This T cell receptor beta chain was sequenced in a study of CD8 T cells in Susac syndrome. In the study overall: Each patient with Susac syndrome, at the time of blood draw, was therapy-naive, on corticosteroids, or on intravenous immunoglobulin alone. Study-wide results and limits: The authors acknowledged that their TCR sequencing and HLA analysis involved a relatively small number of individuals.

The CDR3 is made up of 14 amino acids. Germline lookup yields CDR1 SGHDN and CDR2 FVKESK. Deletions cut 1 base from V and 4 bases from J, with 8 bases between. In contrast to the negatively isolated CD8+ and CD4+ T cells, TEMRA cells were FACS-enriched. cDNA came from approximately 0.5 to 1 ug RNA primed by random hexamers. TCR beta CDR3 was amplified by immunoSEQ multiplex PCR. This amplification extended across 54 Vbeta and 13 Jbeta segments. TCRdb fed the immunoSEQ multiplex PCR reads into MiXCR, producing one record per CDR3 protein. Here the sample spans approximately 180,000 distinct CDR3 sequences, around 94% being singletons. Of note for this clonotype: Its antigen is not known.

The chain couples TRBV14 to TRBJ2-1; D is perhaps TRBD1 (5 bases). The sequence came from a human donor with Susac syndrome. The sample consisted of CD4+ T cells from PBMCs. The CDR3 bases are TGTGCCAGCAGCCAAGCGAACAGGTACAATGAGCAGTTCTTC. Protein sequence: CASSQANRYNEQFF. Supplemented by reference TRBV14 and TRBJ2-1, the full variable domain reads EAGVTQFPSHSVIEKGQTVTLRCDPISGHDNLYWYRRVMGKEIKFLLHFVKESKQDESGMPNNRFLAERTGGTYSTLKVQPAELEDSGVYFCASSQANRYNEQFFGPGTRLTVL.